This is a list of T cell receptor beta chains from one sample in a study of CD8+ T cells in alopecia areata. TCRdb's table, derived via immunoSEQ multiplex PCR, lists solely in-frame clones and lacks some. Seen here are 150,000 to 200,000 clones, 59% observed once, and the top ten hold roughly 14%. Specimen: CD4+ T cells sorted from blood, collected at week 0. The source is a human donor with alopecia areata. The CDR3 runs from the conserved cysteine through the conserved F or W. Each record gives: clone size, D gene, J gene, CDR3 length, V gene, CDR3 DNA, CDR3 protein. A D gene is named only where the DNA matches it firmly. The size of a clone is reported for some rows only, either as once, few or many, or as a class for expanded clones.

size: few; D: TRBD1; J: TRBJ1-1; length: 12; V: TRBV6-5; DNA: TGTGCCAGCAGTGAGGGGGCACTAAGAGCTTTCTTT; CDR3: CASSEGALRAFF
size: -; D: -; J: TRBJ1-1; length: 11; V: TRBV29-1; DNA: TGCAGCGTTGGATGGGGAGAAGAAGCTTTCTTT; CDR3: CSVGWGEEAFF
size: -; D: TRBD1; J: TRBJ2-3; length: 13; V: TRBV29-1; DNA: TGCAGCGTCACTCTAACAGGGGGCCTCGGGCAGTATTTT; CDR3: CSVTLTGGLGQYF
size: -; D: -; J: TRBJ2-3; length: 13; V: TRBV6-5; DNA: TGTGCCAGCAGTGAAGACGGAACAGATACGCAGTATTTT; CDR3: CASSEDGTDTQYF
size: few; D: -; J: TRBJ1-6; length: 14; V: TRBV10-3; DNA: TGTGCCATCAGTGAGGGACAAAACAATTCACCCCTCCACTTT; CDR3: CAISEGQNNSPLHF
size: -; D: -; J: TRBJ1-2; length: 13; V: TRBV29-1; DNA: TGCAGCGTTGCGGCTAGGGCAGGGTATGGCTACACCTTC; CDR3: CSVAARAGYGYTF
size: -; D: -; J: TRBJ2-3; length: 14; V: TRBV6-5; DNA: TGTGCCAGCAGATCCCCGGACCGCACAGATACGCAGTATTTT; CDR3: CASRSPDRTDTQYF
size: few; D: -; J: TRBJ1-2; length: 15; V: TRBV6-5; DNA: TGTGCCAGCAGTTACTCCGGGGTCCGTCTCTATGGCTACACCTTC; CDR3: CASSYSGVRLYGYTF
size: -; D: -; J: TRBJ2-3; length: 8; V: TRBV9; DNA: TGTGCCAGCAGCCCGCAGTATTTT; CDR3: CASSPQYF
size: -; D: -; J: TRBJ2-3; length: 14; V: TRBV5-6; DNA: TGTGCCAGCAGCACCGGGACTTCCACAGATACGCAGTATTTT; CDR3: CASSTGTSTDTQYF
size: -; D: -; J: TRBJ1-5; length: 16; V: TRBV4-1; DNA: TGCGCCAGCAGCCAAGATCCCGGGACATACCATCAGCCCCAGCATTTT; CDR3: CASSQDPGTYHQPQHF
size: -; D: -; J: TRBJ2-5; length: 11; V: TRBV25-1; DNA: TGTGCCAGCAGTGAACAAGAGACCCAGTACTTC; CDR3: CASSEQETQYF
size: -; D: -; J: TRBJ2-5; length: 15; V: TRBV4-1; DNA: TGCGCCAGCAGCCAATTAGCCGGGGCTGGGGAGACCCAGTACTTC; CDR3: CASSQLAGAGETQYF
size: few; D: -; J: TRBJ1-2; length: 14; V: TRBV5-1; DNA: TGCGCCAGCAGCAGGGACGGAGGGGACTATGGCTACACCTTC; CDR3: CASSRDGGDYGYTF
size: -; D: -; J: TRBJ2-3; length: 14; V: TRBV9; DNA: TGTGCCAGCAGCGTAGCTGGATCCACAGATACGCAGTATTTT; CDR3: CASSVAGSTDTQYF
size: -; D: -; J: TRBJ2-5; length: 15; V: TRBV27; DNA: TGTGCCAGCAGTTCCCCCTCGAACAGCCAAGAGACCCAGTACTTC; CDR3: CASSSPSNSQETQYF
size: -; D: -; J: TRBJ2-5; length: 14; V: TRBV15; DNA: TGTGCCACCAGCATCGGGGCTTTCCAAGAGACCCAGTACTTC; CDR3: CATSIGAFQETQYF
size: -; D: TRBD2; J: TRBJ2-5; length: 16; V: TRBV4-1; DNA: TGCGCCAGCAGCGTGGCGAGCGGGGGACTCCAAGAGACCCAGTACTTC; CDR3: CASSVASGGLQETQYF
size: many; D: -; J: TRBJ2-7; length: 15; V: TRBV5-1; DNA: TGCGCCAGCAGCTTGGGGGCCCGGAACAAGGACGAGCAGTACTTC; CDR3: CASSLGARNKDEQYF
size: few; D: -; J: TRBJ1-2; length: 12; V: TRBV29-1; DNA: TGCAGCGCAGAAAGCTGGAACTATGGCTACACCTTC; CDR3: CSAESWNYGYTF
size: -; D: -; J: TRBJ2-5; length: 13; V: TRBV4-2; DNA: TGTGCCAGCAGCCAAGACGGGCAAGAGACCCAGTACTTC; CDR3: CASSQDGQETQYF
size: -; D: -; J: TRBJ1-1; length: 13; V: TRBV30; DNA: TGTGCCTGGAGAAAGGGGATCATAATGGGAGCTTTCTTT; CDR3: CAWRKGIIMGAFF
size: few; D: -; J: TRBJ1-2; length: 13; V: TRBV6-6; DNA: TGTGCCAGCAAGGAACGCGCAGGGCTTGGCTACACCTTC; CDR3: CASKERAGLGYTF
size: few; D: -; J: TRBJ1-5; length: 12; V: TRBV30; DNA: TGTGCCTGGACTACGGGCGGTCAGCCCCAGCATTTT; CDR3: CAWTTGGQPQHF
size: -; D: -; J: TRBJ2-1; length: 11; V: TRBV5-6; DNA: TGTGCCAGCAGCTTCGAGACTGAGCAGTTCTTC; CDR3: CASSFETEQFF
size: once; D: -; J: TRBJ2-5; length: 14; V: TRBV5-1; DNA: TGCGCCAGCAGTTTGGGGGACCTCCAAGAGACCCAGTACTTC; CDR3: CASSLGDLQETQYF
size: -; D: -; J: TRBJ1-4; length: 11; V: TRBV2; DNA: TGTGCCAGCACAGACTATGAAAAACTGTTTTTT; CDR3: CASTDYEKLFF
size: -; D: -; J: TRBJ1-5; length: 15; V: TRBV19; DNA: TGTGCCAGTAGTCGGCAACGACAGCCGCTTCAGCCCCAGCATTTT; CDR3: CASSRQRQPLQPQHF
size: once; D: TRBD2; J: TRBJ2-5; length: 14; V: TRBV5-1; DNA: TGCGCCAGCAGCCCAGCGGGGGCAGTGGAGACCCAGTACTTC; CDR3: CASSPAGAVETQYF
size: few; D: -; J: TRBJ1-2; length: 12; V: TRBV5-1; DNA: TGCGCCAGCAGCTTGGAAGGGAAATTCTACACCTTC; CDR3: CASSLEGKFYTF
size: few; D: -; J: TRBJ2-1; length: 12; V: TRBV10-3; DNA: TGTGCCATCAGGGACGCCTACAATGAGCAGTTCTTC; CDR3: CAIRDAYNEQFF
size: -; D: TRBD1; J: TRBJ1-1; length: 15; V: TRBV4-2; DNA: TGTGCCAGCAGCCAAGATCCAGGGGGGAACACTGAAGCTTTCTTT; CDR3: CASSQDPGGNTEAFF
size: few; D: -; J: TRBJ1-1; length: 14; V: TRBV6-1; DNA: TGTGCCAGTACCTCTCGGGACACGAACACTGAAGCTTTCTTT; CDR3: CASTSRDTNTEAFF
size: -; D: TRBD1; J: TRBJ1-2; length: 19; V: TRBV27; DNA: TGTGCCAGCAGCCGTCTTTGGACAGGGGCCCCTCTAAGGGATTTCGGCTACACCTTC; CDR3: CASSRLWTGAPLRDFGYTF
size: -; D: -; J: TRBJ2-3; length: 13; V: TRBV29-1; DNA: TGCAGCGTTGGCGGGCGGAACACAGATACGCAGTATTTT; CDR3: CSVGGRNTDTQYF
size: few; D: -; J: TRBJ1-3; length: 11; V: TRBV29-1; DNA: TGCAGCACCGGACAGGGAAACACCATATATTTT; CDR3: CSTGQGNTIYF
size: -; D: -; J: TRBJ2-7; length: 16; V: TRBV15; DNA: TGTGCCACCAGCAGAGACCACGGGGGACCAACTTACGAGCAGTACTTC; CDR3: CATSRDHGGPTYEQYF
size: -; D: TRBD1; J: TRBJ2-3; length: 14; V: TRBV10-3; DNA: TGTGCCATCAGCCCGGACAGGTGGACAGATACGCAGTATTTT; CDR3: CAISPDRWTDTQYF
size: -; D: -; J: TRBJ1-1; length: 15; V: TRBV9; DNA: TGTGCCAGCAGCGTAGGTAGGGGTCTGAACACTGAAGCTTTCTTT; CDR3: CASSVGRGLNTEAFF
size: few; D: TRBD1; J: TRBJ1-5; length: 15; V: TRBV4-2; DNA: TGTGCCAGCAGCCAATGGTCAGGGGGATATCAGCCCCAGCATTTT; CDR3: CASSQWSGGYQPQHF
size: -; D: TRBD1; J: TRBJ2-3; length: 15; V: TRBV7-2; DNA: TGTGCCAGCAGTTCACGGACAGGGGGCTCAGATACGCAGTATTTT; CDR3: CASSSRTGGSDTQYF
size: -; D: TRBD1; J: TRBJ2-3; length: 14; V: TRBV13; DNA: TGTGCCAGCAGCCGGGACAGTAAGACAGATACGCAGTATTTT; CDR3: CASSRDSKTDTQYF
size: -; D: -; J: TRBJ1-1; length: 14; V: TRBV5-6; DNA: TGTGCCAGCAGCCCGACAGCGACGAACACTGAAGCTTTCTTT; CDR3: CASSPTATNTEAFF
size: few; D: -; J: TRBJ2-1; length: 10; V: TRBV29-1; DNA: TGCAGCGCCGGAGGGTATGAGCAGTTCTTC; CDR3: CSAGGYEQFF
size: -; D: -; J: TRBJ1-3; length: 15; V: TRBV7-2; DNA: TGTGCCAGCAGCTTAGTGGGGTCCTCTGGAAACACCATATATTTT; CDR3: CASSLVGSSGNTIYF
size: -; D: -; J: TRBJ2-7; length: 14; V: TRBV29-1; DNA: TGCAGCGTTGAAGATCCGAGTAGGGGGAACGAGCAGTACTTC; CDR3: CSVEDPSRGNEQYF
size: -; D: -; J: TRBJ2-7; length: 13; V: TRBV5-1; DNA: TGCGCCAGCAGCTTGGCCCTTTCCTACGAGCAGTACTTC; CDR3: CASSLALSYEQYF
size: -; D: -; J: TRBJ1-2; length: 13; V: TRBV2; DNA: TGTGCCAGCAGTGAGCCGAACTTTCTGGGCTACACCTTC; CDR3: CASSEPNFLGYTF
size: -; D: -; J: TRBJ2-5; length: 14; V: TRBV30; DNA: TGTGCCTGGACCTCGGGGCAGTCCCAAGAGACCCAGTACTTC; CDR3: CAWTSGQSQETQYF
size: -; D: TRBD1; J: TRBJ2-5; length: 15; V: TRBV11-2; DNA: TGTGCCAGCAGCTTAGTGGGACAGGTTGAGGAGACCCAGTACTTC; CDR3: CASSLVGQVEETQYF
size: once; D: -; J: TRBJ2-7; length: 13; V: TRBV23-1; DNA: TGCGCCAGCAGTCGCGAGGTGAGGGTCGAGCAGTACTTC; CDR3: CASSREVRVEQYF
size: few; D: TRBD1; J: TRBJ1-5; length: 14; V: TRBV4-1; DNA: TGCGCCAGCAGCAGTGGACAGGGCCAAAGACCCCAGCATTTT; CDR3: CASSSGQGQRPQHF
size: few; D: -; J: TRBJ2-1; length: 15; V: TRBV30; DNA: TGTGCCTGGAGTGTAAGCCCCCAACTAGCTGGGGAGCAGTTCTTC; CDR3: CAWSVSPQLAGEQFF
size: -; D: -; J: TRBJ1-2; length: 15; V: TRBV30; DNA: TGTGCCTGGAAAATGGTTAACCGAGACAGCTATGGCTACACCTTC; CDR3: CAWKMVNRDSYGYTF
size: -; D: -; J: TRBJ2-1; length: 16; V: TRBV14; DNA: TGTGCCAGCAGCCAACTCGGGGGGCGGTGGAACAATGAGCAGTTCTTC; CDR3: CASSQLGGRWNNEQFF
size: -; D: TRBD1; J: TRBJ2-1; length: 16; V: TRBV6-1; DNA: TGTGCCAGCAGTGAAGACAGGGGGCGCCTTAAGAATGAGCAGTTCTTC; CDR3: CASSEDRGRLKNEQFF
size: -; D: -; J: TRBJ2-2; length: 16; V: TRBV30; DNA: TGTGCCTGGAGTGTACGGGGGCTAGGAGGAACCGGGGAGCTGTTTTTT; CDR3: CAWSVRGLGGTGELFF